This T cell receptor beta chain was captured in a study of shared clonotypes between healthy human individuals. General study points: How much donors shared clonotypes was expected to be affected by sequencing depth.

Points on this clone: Its target is not known.

Donors were healthy HIV-negative adults without recently reported acute infections or vaccinations. The V end was cut by 2 bases, the J end by 1 base, with 11 bases between. The germline CDR1 and CDR2 sequences are KGHSH and LQKENI. The CDR3 is 15 amino acids. For each subset, genomic DNA was distributed in equal portions over several immunoSEQ plates. The data were produced by immunoSEQ multiplex PCR, yet TCRdb's version contains in-frame clones alone and is incomplete. Of 950,000 to 1,200,000 clones listed, 60% to 85% are singletons. This TCR was recovered from a man aged 18 to 35 in good health. Some clones in this sample may be carry-over from other donors' samples. Sequenced material: memory CD4+ T cells from PBMCs. Indicated subset: CD45RA-negative fraction. This chain connects TRBV18 to TRBJ2-5, with D unclear. The CDR3 DNA reads as TGTGCCAGCTCACCAGGCCCTGGCCCCCAAGAGACCCAGTACTTC. Protein product: CASSPGPGPQETQYF.